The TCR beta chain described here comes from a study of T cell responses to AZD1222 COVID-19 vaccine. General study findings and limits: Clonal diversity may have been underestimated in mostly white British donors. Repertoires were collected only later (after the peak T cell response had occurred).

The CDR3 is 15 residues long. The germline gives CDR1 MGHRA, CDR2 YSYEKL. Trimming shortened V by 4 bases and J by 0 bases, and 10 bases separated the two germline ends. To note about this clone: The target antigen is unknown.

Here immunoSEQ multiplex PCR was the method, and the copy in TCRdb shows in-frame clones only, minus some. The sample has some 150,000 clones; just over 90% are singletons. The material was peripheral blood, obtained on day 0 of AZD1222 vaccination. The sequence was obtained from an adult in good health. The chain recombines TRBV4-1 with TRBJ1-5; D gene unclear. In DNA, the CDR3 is TGCGCCAGCAGCCCCACGTCATATAGCAATCAGCCCCAGCATTTT. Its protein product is CASSPTSYSNQPQHF.